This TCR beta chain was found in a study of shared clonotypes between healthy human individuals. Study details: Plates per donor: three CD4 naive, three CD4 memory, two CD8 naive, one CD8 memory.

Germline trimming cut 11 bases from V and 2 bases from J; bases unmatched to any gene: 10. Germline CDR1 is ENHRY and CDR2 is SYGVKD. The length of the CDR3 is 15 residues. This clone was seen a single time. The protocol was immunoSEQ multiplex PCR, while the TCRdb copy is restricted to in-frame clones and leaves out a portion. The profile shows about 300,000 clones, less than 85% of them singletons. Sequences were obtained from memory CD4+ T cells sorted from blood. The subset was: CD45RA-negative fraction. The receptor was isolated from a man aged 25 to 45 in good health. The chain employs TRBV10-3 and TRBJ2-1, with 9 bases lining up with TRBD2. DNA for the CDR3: TGTGCCTCCCTGGGGGCGGGAGGGGCCTACAATGAGCAGTTCTTC. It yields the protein CASLGAGGAYNEQFF.